Shown below are 27 T cell receptor beta chains from a single sample sequenced in a study of beta chain features in type 1 diabetes. Of the isolated RNA, all was reverse transcribed, and so the sequenced material was expressed TCRB transcripts. Libraries were prepared by immunoSEQ multiplex PCR; TCRdb keeps only in-frame clonotypes and omits some of them. The sample gives about 620,000 clones, 15% of which show up once; around 0.095% is in the top ten. Sample: naive CD4+ T cells from blood. Source of these receptors: a young man in good health.

The chain employs TRBV9 and TRBJ2-4; 9 bases map to TRBD1. This CDR3 region has 16 residues. Per the germline V gene, CDR1 is SGDLS and CDR2 is YYNGEE. The junction had 4 bases not matched to a gene; V was cut back by 0 bases and J by 3 bases. The CDR3 spells CASSVDRGRGKNIQYF. The CDR3 DNA is TGTGCCAGCAGCGTAGACAGGGGGCGAGGCAAAAACATTCAGTACTTC.

The rearrangement links TRBV7-9 to TRBJ2-1; tentatively, D is TRBD1 (5 bases). Germline assignment: CDR1 SEHNR and CDR2 FQNEAQ (reference sequence). The CDR3 runs to 13 residues. With 1 base removed from V and 15 bases from J, the gap between germline ends came to 16 bases. The CDR3 region has the DNA TGTGCCAGCAGCTTAGACCCCATGGCAGGGCGGTTCTTC. It yields the protein CASSLDPMAGRFF.

The V and J genes are TRBV11-3 and TRBJ2-1; 10 bases are shared with TRBD1. Germline CDR1 and CDR2: SGHNT and YENEEA. V lost 4 bases, J lost 8 bases, and 8 bases stayed unmatched. The CDR3 covers 15 residues. CDR3: CASSSSGTGAYEQFF. As DNA, the CDR3 is TGTGCCAGCAGCTCGTCCGGGACAGGGGCGTATGAGCAGTTCTTC.

This clone was picked up a small number of times. V gene TRBV28 combines with J gene TRBJ2-3; D may be TRBD2 (6 bases). The ends were cut back, 5 bases at V and 3 bases at J, with 15 bases in the middle. The CDR3 covers 15 residues. Germline CDR1 reads MDHEN; CDR2 reads SYDVKM. The CDR3 here is CASSPGEGVTDTQYF. CDR3 in DNA: TGTGCCAGCAGTCCGGGAGAGGGAGTAACAGATACGCAGTATTTT.

V is TRBV30 and J is TRBJ1-2; D unclear. Trimming stripped 0 bases from V and 4 bases from J, with 3 bases between. This CDR3 spans 11 amino acids. Germline loops: CDR1 GTSNPN, CDR2 SVGIG (reference sequence). The CDR3 loop is CAWSVAYGYTF. As DNA, the CDR3 is TGTGCCTGGAGTGTGGCCTATGGCTACACCTTC.

V gene TRBV2 combines with J gene TRBJ2-7; possible D gene TRBD2, 5 bases. The germline V gene encodes CDR1 SNHLY and CDR2 FYNNEI. The length of the CDR3 is 12 residues. The V and J ends lost 8 bases and 1 base respectively, with 9 bases between them. The CDR3 is CASGRTSYEQYF. CDR3 nucleotides: TGTGCCAGCGGGAGAACGTCCTACGAGCAGTACTTC.

This clone appeared a few times. As DNA, the CDR3 is TGTGCCAGCAGTTACCAGGGGCGGCAGTACTTC. Its translation: CASSYQGRQYF. J is TRBJ2-7 and V is TRBV6-6; D is perhaps TRBD1 (6 bases). Trimming took 2 bases from V and 9 from J, leaving 8 bases between them. The CDR3 is made up of 11 amino acids. Germline V gene lookup returns CDR1 MNHNY and CDR2 SVGAGI (reference sequence).

The chain is built from TRBV5-1 and TRBJ2-7, with 11 bases aligning to TRBD1. V lost 4 bases, J lost 5 bases, and 5 bases stayed unmatched. The CDR3 spans 14 residues. The germline CDR1 and CDR2 sequences are SGHRS and YFSETQ. The CDR3 DNA reads TGCGCCAGCAGCCGGGACAGGGGGAAGGACGAGCAGTACTTC. Translation gives CASSRDRGKDEQYF.

This clone was observed a few times. This chain joins TRBV10-3 and TRBJ2-1; D is perhaps TRBD1 (5 bases). With 2 bases removed from V and 8 bases from J, the gap between germline ends came to 28 bases. This CDR3 region has 19 residues. CDR1 is ENHRY, CDR2 SYGVKD, per germline. The CDR3 coding sequence is TGTGCCATCAGTGAGAGGGGTAGCTCGATTGGGATAAGAGGCGATGAGCAGTTCTTC. Encoded protein: CAISERGSSIGIRGDEQFF.

This clone was seen more than once but under ten times. DNA of the CDR3: TGTGCCAGCAGTTTAATCCGCTACGAGCAGTACTTC. Translation: CASSLIRYEQYF. This chain uses TRBV28 with TRBJ2-7; no firm D call. V was pared by 2 bases and J by 3 bases, with 5 bases between. CDR3 length: 12 residues. Per the germline V gene, CDR1 is MDHEN and CDR2 is SYDVKM. Variable domain in full (rest from reference TRBV28 and TRBJ2-7): DVKVTQSSRYLVKRTGEKVFLECVQDMDHENMFWYRQDPGLGLRLIYFSYDVKMKEKGDIPEGYSVSREKKERFSLILESASTNQTSMYLCASSLIRYEQYFGPGTRLTVT.

This clone was counted a few times. The same CDR3 also results from other DNA sequences found in this sample. The CDR3 loop is CASSPYRETQYF. The CDR3 DNA reads as TGTGCCAGCTCACCATACAGGGAGACCCAGTACTTC. This chain uses TRBV18 with TRBJ2-5; D may be TRBD1 (5 bases). V gave up 2 bases and J gave up 5 bases, with 6 bases separating them. CDR1 and CDR2 (germline): KGHSH, LQKENI. There are 12 residues in the CDR3.

The chain employs TRBV28 and TRBJ2-7, with TRBD1 matching over 7 bases. Germline CDR1 is MDHEN and CDR2 is SYDVKM. V lost 7 bases, J lost 2 bases, and 14 bases stayed unmatched. The CDR3 is 16 amino acids. CDR3 sequence: CASTSLGGGSTYEQYF. CDR3 bases: TGTGCCAGCACCTCCCTAGGGGGCGGTTCGACCTACGAGCAGTACTTC.

J is TRBJ1-2 and V is TRBV6-5; 8 bases are a match to TRBD1. The V gene end was trimmed by 6 bases and the J gene end by 1 base; junction bases not matched to a gene: 7. The CDR3 length is 15 residues. Germline CDR1 reads MNHEY; CDR2 reads SVGAGI. CDR3 amino acids: CASSPAGGRNYGYTF. In nucleotides, the CDR3 is TGTGCCAGCAGCCCCGCAGGGGGCCGTAACTATGGCTACACCTTC.

The chain uses TRBV7-2 and TRBJ2-7; D is unclear. The length of the CDR3 is 13 residues. From germline, CDR1 is SGHTA and CDR2 FQGNSA. V lost 5 bases and J lost 6, with 14 bases in between. The CDR3 is CASSPIELVEQYF. Written as DNA, the CDR3 is TGTGCCAGCAGCCCTATCGAGCTGGTCGAGCAGTACTTC.

The V gene is TRBV19, the J gene TRBJ2-4; D perhaps matches TRBD2 (7 bases). The germline V gene has CDR1 LNHDA and CDR2 SQIVND (reference sequence). V was clipped by 5 bases and J by 6 bases, with 20 bases between them. The CDR3 totals 16 residues. The CDR3 coding sequence is TGTGCCAGTAGTCCAGCCGGGCGGGGGCGCCTAAACATTCAGTACTTC. Translating gives CASSPAGRGRLNIQYF.

The chain carries TRBV7-2 and TRBJ2-5; 9 nucleotides match TRBD2. Unmatched junction bases numbered 5, after V lost 5 bases and J lost 4 bases. This CDR3 contains 14 residues. CDR1 SGHTA and CDR2 FQGNSA come from the germline V gene. This CDR3 is CASSPGLARETQYF. DNA for the CDR3: TGTGCCAGCAGCCCGGGACTAGCTCGAGAGACCCAGTACTTC.

This chain joins TRBV5-1 and TRBJ1-5; D not resolved. This CDR3 has 15 amino acids. V was pared by 0 bases and J by 0 bases, with 7 bases between. The V gene's germline CDR1 is SGHRS and CDR2 YFSETQ. CDR3 in DNA: TGCGCCAGCAGCTTGGGGCAGACTAGCAATCAGCCCCAGCATTTT. This encodes CASSLGQTSNQPQHF.

The rearrangement uses TRBV19 and TRBJ2-7, with TRBD2 matching over 7 bases. This CDR3 has 11 amino acids. Losses at the gene ends were 6 bases for V and 6 bases for J; bases not matched to a gene: 2. Germline V lookup: CDR1 LNHDA, CDR2 SQIVND (reference sequence). The CDR3 DNA reads as TGTGCCAGTAGGGGAGGGACCGAGCAGTACTTC. It codes for CASRGGTEQYF.

In this sample, this clone turned up a few times. This chain uses TRBV6-5 with TRBJ1-2; D not resolved. Trimming removed 0 bases from V and 4 bases from J, with 9 bases in between. CDR1 is MNHEY and CDR2 is SVGAGI in the germline V gene. The CDR3 extends over 14 amino acids. In DNA form, the CDR3 reads TGTGCCAGCAGTTACTCGGGTACCCTCTATGGCTACACCTTC. Translating it yields CASSYSGTLYGYTF.

In this sample, this clone turned up a few times. V and J are TRBV11-1 and TRBJ1-2; 9 bases align to TRBD1. The trim removed 3 bases at V and 4 bases at J, leaving 6 bases unmatched. In germline, CDR1 is SGHAT, CDR2 FQDESV (reference sequence). This CDR3 contains 15 residues. DNA for the CDR3: TGTGCCAGCAGCTTGGGACAGGGCAATTCCTATGGCTACACCTTC. It is translated as CASSLGQGNSYGYTF.

This clone was counted only a few times. J is TRBJ1-2 and V is TRBV29-1; the match to TRBD1 covers 9 bases. CDR1 and CDR2 (germline): SQVTM, ANQGSEA. This CDR3 spans 13 amino acids. J gave up 6 bases and V 7 bases, and 9 bases lay outside the gene matches. Here the CDR3 reads CSDRRDRVNGYTF. For the CDR3, the DNA is TGCAGCGACCGCCGGGACAGGGTCAATGGCTACACCTTC.

The sample holds a few counts of this clone. This chain joins TRBV5-1 and TRBJ1-4; weak D call: TRBD1 (6 bases). Trimming removed 4 bases at V and 7 bases at J, with 14 bases between. Per the germline V gene, CDR1 is SGHRS and CDR2 is YFSETQ. CDR3 size: 14 residues. CDR3 nucleotides: TGCGCCAGCAGCCGTGGGACACTCCCTGAAAAACTGTTTTTT. Encoded protein: CASSRGTLPEKLFF. Together with reference TRBV5-1 and TRBJ1-4, the CDR3 gives the full variable domain: KAGVTQTPRYLIKTRGQQVTLSCSPISGHRSVSWYQQTPGQGLQFLFEYFSETQRNKGNFPGRFSGRQFSNSRSEMNVSTLELGDSALYLCASSRGTLPEKLFFGSGTQLSVL.

The table lists this clone with a few counts. The J gene is TRBJ2-5, the V gene TRBV28; 16 bases fit TRBD2. Germline values: CDR1 MDHEN, CDR2 SYDVKM. V was clipped by 4 bases and J by 2 bases; unmatched bases: 16. The CDR3 runs to 21 residues. Here the CDR3 reads CASSSPWTEGLAGGFQETQYF. In nucleotides, the CDR3 is TGTGCCAGCAGTTCCCCCTGGACAGAGGGACTAGCGGGAGGGTTTCAAGAGACCCAGTACTTC.

This clone was counted a few times. The rearrangement links TRBV18 to TRBJ2-3; D gene uncertain. Trimming removed 6 bases at V and 0 bases at J, with 13 bases between. This CDR3 region has 15 residues. The germline CDR1 and CDR2 sequences are KGHSH and LQKENI. As DNA, the CDR3 is TGTGCCAGCTCTCAACAGTACACTAGCACAGATACGCAGTATTTT. The encoded protein is CASSQQYTSTDTQYF.

The CDR3 DNA follows: TGTGCCAGCAGCGTATCTGGGGTGGCTGGAAACACCATATATTTT. The encoded protein is CASSVSGVAGNTIYF. The chain carries TRBV9 and TRBJ1-3; no reliable D call. The V end lost 1 base, the J end lost 2 bases, and 10 bases lay between the germline ends. Germline loops: CDR1 SGDLS, CDR2 YYNGEE. The CDR3 has 15 amino acids. The full variable domain, with the rest looked up from reference TRBV9 and TRBJ1-3, is DSGVTQTPKHLITATGQRVTLRCSPRSGDLSVYWYQQSLDQGLQFLIQYYNGEERAKGNILERFSAQQFPDLHSELNLSSLELGDSALYFCASSVSGVAGNTIYFGEGSWLTVV.

The sample holds many counts of this clone. V gene TRBV23-1 combines with J gene TRBJ2-7; TRBD1 matches at 9 bases. TRBV23-1 carries the ORF label, with uncertain function. The J segment lost 4 bases and the V segment lost 7 bases, leaving 8 bases of the junction unmatched. This CDR3 is built from 14 residues. CDR3 nucleotide sequence: TGCGCCAGCACCCAAGGACAGGGGAGATACGAGCAGTACTTC. It specifies CASTQGQGRYEQYF.

This clone was recorded a few times. This sequence joins TRBV5-1 and TRBJ2-1; D ambiguous. The CDR3 totals 12 residues. The germline V gene encodes CDR1 SGHRS and CDR2 YFSETQ. V lost 2 bases and J 5 bases, leaving 5 bases between the germline ends. The CDR3 reads CASSLMNNEQFF. As DNA, the CDR3 is TGCGCCAGCAGCTTAATGAACAATGAGCAGTTCTTC.